This is a list of T cell receptor beta chains from one sample in a study of CD39 and CD103 CD8 tumor-infiltrating T cells. Here immunoSEQ multiplex PCR was the method, and the copy in TCRdb shows in-frame clones only, minus some. Seen here are around 15,000 clones, 80% to 95% observed once, and the top ten hold more than 4%. Sequenced sample: CD8+ T cells sorted from blood. The receptors originated from a human donor with head and neck squamous cell carcinoma. CDR3s include the opening cysteine and the closing phenylalanine or tryptophan. The D gene is left open where the match is weak. Expanded clones get a size class; other rows say once, few or many, or leave the size out.

TGTGCCAGCATAGGGGCCATGCCCGAGCAGTACTTC,CASIGAMPEQYF,TRBJ2-7,NA,TRBV28,NA
TGTGCCAGCAGCTCCACTAGCGGAGAGACCCAGTACTTC,CASSSTSGETQYF,TRBJ2-5,TRBD2,TRBV11-2,NA
TGCGCCAGCAGCGCAGCCGTCCTGAACACTGAAGCTTTCTTT,CASSAAVLNTEAFF,TRBJ1-1,NA,TRBV4-1,once
TGTGCCAGCAGTGAAGCGGGGCTTAAACGCTACAATGAGCAGTTCTTC,CASSEAGLKRYNEQFF,TRBJ2-1,NA,TRBV6-1,NA
TGTGCCAGCAGTGAAGCCAGCGGGGGGACCGAGAACACCGGGGAGCTGTTTTTT,CASSEASGGTENTGELFF,TRBJ2-2,TRBD2,TRBV6-1,NA
TGCAGCGTATCCGGGACTACCTCCTACAATGAGCAGTTCTTC,CSVSGTTSYNEQFF,TRBJ2-1,TRBD2,TRBV29-1,NA
TGTGCCAGCAGCTACGGGGGGAAACGGGGTGGCTACACCTTC,CASSYGGKRGGYTF,TRBJ1-2,NA,TRBV6-5,once
TGTGCCAGCAGTGAATGGACAGGGGGCAATCAGCCCCAGCATTTT,CASSEWTGGNQPQHF,TRBJ1-5,TRBD1,TRBV6-1,NA
TGTGCCAGCAGTGAAGCCGGGACAGGGAATGAAGCTTTCTTT,CASSEAGTGNEAFF,TRBJ1-1,TRBD1,TRBV2,NA
TGTGCCAGTAGTCCCTCGGCGGGTAGGAGCTCCTACGAGCAGTACTTC,CASSPSAGRSSYEQYF,TRBJ2-7,NA,TRBV19,NA
TGTGCCAGCAGTCGTCCCCCGGTAGACCAGGGGGCGCGAGGCTACACCTTC,CASSRPPVDQGARGYTF,TRBJ1-2,TRBD1,TRBV28,NA
TGTGCCAGCAGCCAAGTCAATGGAGATACGCAGTATTTT,CASSQVNGDTQYF,TRBJ2-3,NA,TRBV14,NA
TGTGCTTTGACAGGGGCGGCAGATACGCAGTATTTT,CALTGAADTQYF,TRBJ2-3,TRBD1,TRBV2,NA
TGTGCCAGCAGCCATAACAGGGAGAAAACTGGAAACACCATATATTTT,CASSHNREKTGNTIYF,TRBJ1-3,NA,TRBV9,NA
TGTGCCAGCAGTAGCCCCACGTTCAAAGCCAATGAGCAGTTCTTC,CASSSPTFKANEQFF,TRBJ2-1,NA,TRBV27,NA
TGTGCCAGCAGCCTAGGGACAGGGGATCAGCCCCAGCATTTT,CASSLGTGDQPQHF,TRBJ1-5,TRBD1,TRBV13,NA
TGTGCCAGCAGCTTAGCGGGGGTCGTAGTCAGCGAGCAGTTCTTC,CASSLAGVVVSEQFF,TRBJ2-1,NA,TRBV11-2,NA
TGTGCCAGCAAGGAGGGGGTGACCTACGAGCAGTACTTC,CASKEGVTYEQYF,TRBJ2-7,NA,TRBV2,NA
TGTGCCAGCAGCTTAGTGAGTTCCTACGAGCAGTACTTC,CASSLVSSYEQYF,TRBJ2-7,NA,TRBV7-9,few
TGTGCCAGCAGCCAAGTAGCGGTCACTAGCGTCGACAATGAGCAGTTCTTC,CASSQVAVTSVDNEQFF,TRBJ2-1,TRBD2,TRBV4-2,once
TGTGCCAGCAGCTCCCCGGGAGACTACGAGCAGTACTTC,CASSSPGDYEQYF,TRBJ2-7,NA,TRBV7-8,NA
TGTGCCAGCAGTTACTCGAAGGGGCAGACTAATGGCTACACCTTC,CASSYSKGQTNGYTF,TRBJ1-2,NA,TRBV6-5,NA
NA,CASSFGQGILFF,TRBJ2-1,NA,TRBV5-1,NA
TGTGCCAGCAGCTTACCCGGGGGCACCTACGAGCAGTACTTC,CASSLPGGTYEQYF,TRBJ2-7,NA,TRBV7-9,NA
TGTGCCAGCAGCTTAGGGATAGGGTTAACCTACGAGCAGTACTTC,CASSLGIGLTYEQYF,TRBJ2-7,NA,TRBV7-9,NA
TGTGCCAGCAGTATAGGGGGGGCGGGGAACACTGAAGCTTTCTTT,CASSIGGAGNTEAFF,TRBJ1-1,NA,TRBV27,NA
TGCGCCAGCAGCTTGGACAGTTTCCAAGAGACCCAGTACTTC,CASSLDSFQETQYF,TRBJ2-5,NA,TRBV5-1,NA
TGTGCCAGCAGCTTGGGAGGACTAGCGGGGGGCAATGAGCAGTTCTTC,CASSLGGLAGGNEQFF,TRBJ2-1,TRBD2,TRBV5-4,NA
TGCAGCGAAAGACGTAGCGAGGAGACCCGGTACTTC,CSERRSEETRYF,TRBJ2-5,NA,TRBV29-1,NA
TGTGCCAGCAGCTTAGTCAGGGGGGGCACAGATACGCAGTATTTT,CASSLVRGGTDTQYF,TRBJ2-3,NA,TRBV11-2,NA
TGTGCCAGCAGCAGCGACAGTGTTTATGGCTACACCTTC,CASSSDSVYGYTF,TRBJ1-2,NA,TRBV7-9,NA